The rows below give T cell receptor beta chains drawn from one sample of a study of T cells in narcolepsy. Sequencing was performed with immunoSEQ multiplex PCR; in TCRdb, only in-frame clones are kept and a portion is missing. The sample contains 20,000 to 25,000 clones, around 85% of which appear only once. The sample comprised CD45RA- memory CD4+ T cells from PBMCs. Receptors were obtained from a human donor with narcolepsy. Both conserved end residues are part of each CDR3. The D gene is left open where the match is weak. A row's size may be missing; if present it is once, few, many or a size class.

abundance	d_gene	v_gene	j_gene	CDR3nt	CDR3aa
.	TRBD1	TRBV4-2	TRBJ2-6	TGTGCCAGCAGCACGACAGGGACTGGGGCCAACGTCCTGACTTTC	CASSTTGTGANVLTF
once	.	TRBV6-1	TRBJ1-5	TGTGCCAGCAATAGAGTAAGCAATCAGCCCCAGCATTTT	CASNRVSNQPQHF
.	.	TRBV15	TRBJ2-7	TGTGCCACCAGCAGAGATTTTAGCGGCTACGAGCAGTACTTC	CATSRDFSGYEQYF
.	TRBD1	TRBV5-4	TRBJ2-7	TGTGCCAGCAGCTTGGCCGGGACAGGGGCGCTCTCCTACGAGCAGTACTTC	CASSLAGTGALSYEQYF
.	TRBD1	TRBV2	TRBJ2-7	TGTGCCAGCAGTGTTTTAGGGGGCCACTACGAGCAGTACTTC	CASSVLGGHYEQYF
.	TRBD1	TRBV2	TRBJ1-5	TGTGCCAGCAGTTATCTCGGACAGGTCCGTGGCAATCAGCCCCAGCATTTT	CASSYLGQVRGNQPQHF
.	TRBD1	TRBV30	TRBJ1-4	TGTGCCCAGGACAGGGCTGGAGAAAAACTGTTTTTT	CAQDRAGEKLFF
.	TRBD2	TRBV27	TRBJ2-3	TGTGCCAGCAGTTTAGTTAGCGGGAGGGCAGATACGCAGTATTTT	CASSLVSGRADTQYF
.	TRBD1	TRBV4-2	TRBJ1-5	TGTGCCAGCAGCCATGGGCAGGGGGACAATCAGCCCCAGCATTTT	CASSHGQGDNQPQHF
.	TRBD2	TRBV5-5	TRBJ2-1	TGTGCCAGCAGCTTGGTACGTAGCGGGAGGCCAGCGAGCTACAATGAGCAGTTCTTC	CASSLVRSGRPASYNEQFF
.	TRBD2	TRBV2	TRBJ2-2	TGTGCCAGCAGGGTACTAGCGGACACCGGGGAGCTGTTTTTT	CASRVLADTGELFF